A single sample is the source of the 25 T cell receptor beta chains below, sequenced in a study of control samples from healthy donors and cancer patients. Profiling relied on immunoSEQ multiplex PCR, and the TCRdb table lists in-frame clones only, not all of them. The sample has about 120,000 clones; 80% to 90% are singletons. The material sequenced was blood. Every receptor here comes from a man aged 50 to 60 in good health.

The rearrangement joins TRBV30 to TRBJ2-2, with 9 bases fitting TRBD1. The J segment lost 6 bases and the V segment lost 3 bases, leaving 8 bases of the junction unmatched. Germline V gene data show CDR1 as GTSNPN and CDR2 as SVGIG (reference sequence). This CDR3 spans 15 amino acids. The CDR3 nucleotides read TGTGCCTGGAGCCACGGGACAGGGCTGGCCGGGGAGCTGTTTTTT. This encodes CAWSHGTGLAGELFF.

In its sample, this clone was seen once. V is TRBV6-5 and J is TRBJ2-1; D possibly uses TRBD1 or TRBD2 (6 bases each). V shed 0 bases and J shed 7 bases, with 13 bases lying between them. CDR1 is MNHEY, CDR2 SVGAGI, per germline. The length of the CDR3 is 15 residues. CDR3 amino acids: CASSYSGGLGNEQFF. CDR3 bases: TGTGCCAGCAGTTACTCCGGGGGCCTGGGGAATGAGCAGTTCTTC.

A word on this clone: One junction end does not reproduce the germline sequence, and a read error may be involved. V is TRBV12-3 or TRBV12-4 and J is TRBJ1-1; the D is unclear. CDR3 size: 13 residues. This CDR3 reads CASRLEGNTEAFF. DNA of the CDR3: TGTGCCAGCAGGTTAGAGGGGAACACTGAAGCTTTCTTT.

J is TRBJ2-7 and V is TRBV21-1; TRBD1 reflects the table's D call only, with no check against the DNA. TRBV21-1 has pseudogene status. The CDR3 is made up of 14 amino acids. The CDR3, as DNA: TGTGCCAGCAGCAAAGGTTCAGATGCTCGCGAGCAGTACTTC. As protein: CASSKGSDAREQYF.

The chain recombines TRBV28 with TRBJ1-1; the D is unclear. Trimming took off 7 bases at V and 0 bases at J, with 12 bases between the two ends. The CDR3 has 14 amino acids. Germline values: CDR1 MDHEN, CDR2 SYDVKM. The CDR3: CASKRDLMNTEAFF. CDR3 DNA: TGTGCCAGCAAAAGAGACCTCATGAACACTGAAGCTTTCTTT.

This chain uses TRBV5-6 with TRBJ2-7, with 7 nucleotides matching TRBD1. The CDR3 runs 13 residues. Germline CDR1 is SGHDT and CDR2 is YYEEEE. The trim removed 4 bases at V and 2 bases at J, leaving 3 bases unmatched. The CDR3 protein is CASSPGQPYEQYF. CDR3 DNA sequence: TGTGCCAGCAGCCCGGGACAGCCCTACGAGCAGTACTTC.

This sequence joins TRBV9 and TRBJ2-2, with 9 bases matching TRBD1. Unmatched junction bases numbered 3, after V lost 3 bases and J lost 6 bases. This CDR3 has 14 residues. The germline V gene has CDR1 SGDLS and CDR2 YYNGEE. CDR3: CASSDRQGAGELFF. The DNA for the CDR3 is TGTGCCAGCAGCGACCGACAGGGGGCCGGGGAGCTGTTTTTT.

This clone was detected ten times or more. The V and J genes are TRBV6-2 or TRBV6-3 and TRBJ1-2, with TRBD1 matching over 10 bases. Germline V gene data show CDR1 as MNHEY and CDR2 as SVGEGT. V gave up 4 bases and J gave up 8 bases; unmatched junction bases: 16. CDR3 length: 17 amino acids. In nucleotides, the CDR3 is TGTGCCAGCAGTTCCTTTGCGACAGGGGGCCGCCCAGGCGGCTACACCTTC. It specifies CASSSFATGGRPGGYTF.

The gene calls are TRBV28 and TRBJ2-7, with 7 bases fitting TRBD2. Germline values: CDR1 MDHEN, CDR2 SYDVKM. The CDR3 loop spans 14 amino acids. With 7 bases clipped from V and 2 bases from J, the junction kept 8 bases outside the gene matches. The CDR3 nucleotides read TGTGCCAGCAACGGGAGGTTGGGGGCCTACGAGCAGTACTTC. Translation gives CASNGRLGAYEQYF.

V usage is TRBV15 and J usage is TRBJ2-7; maybe TRBD1 (5 bases). The CDR3 has 16 amino acids. Germline V gene data show CDR1 as LNHNV and CDR2 as YYDKDF (reference sequence). Trimming stripped 0 bases from V and 3 bases from J, with 15 bases between. This CDR3 is CATSRDPQDTYYEQYF. CDR3 bases: TGTGCCACCAGCAGAGATCCCCAGGACACCTACTACGAGCAGTACTTC.

This clone was counted a single time. One end of the junction is discordant with germline, which a read error may explain. The rearrangement links TRBV9 to TRBJ1-2, with 9 bases matching TRBD1. Germline CDR1 reads SGDLS; CDR2 reads YYNGEE. The CDR3 is 10 amino acids. CDR3 nucleotide sequence: TGTGCCAGCAGTGGGGACAGGGCCGATTTC. It translates to CASSGDRADF. The whole variable domain, filled in from reference TRBV9 and TRBJ1-2, reads DSGVTQTPKHLITATGQRVTLRCSPRSGDLSVYWYQQSLDQGLQFLIQYYNGEERAKGNILERFSAQQFPDLHSELNLSSLELGDSALYFCASSGDRADFGSGTRLTVV.

As concerns this clone: The germline gene is not matched at one end of the junction; a read error may be the cause. Other DNA sequences of this sample code for an identical CDR3. The V and J genes are TRBV7-2 and TRBJ2-5, with D perhaps matching TRBD1 (5 bases). Looked up from germline, CDR1 is SGHTA and CDR2 is FQGNSA. This CDR3 is 16 amino acids long. The CDR3 DNA sequence: TGTGCCAGTAGCTTAGGGGTGGCGCGCGCGCAAGAGACCCAGTACTTC. It translates to CASSLGVARAQETQYF.

The chain couples TRBV7-7 to TRBJ2-2; perhaps TRBD1 as D (6 bases). CDR1 is SSHAT and CDR2 is FNYEAQ in the germline V gene (reference sequence). The V end lost 0 bases, the J end lost 6 bases, and 8 bases lay between the germline ends. The CDR3 is made up of 14 amino acids. CDR3 bases: TGTGCCAGCAGCTTAGCGGGGGCGGCCGGGGAGCTGTTTTTT. The encoded protein is CASSLAGAAGELFF.

The chain is built from TRBV2 and TRBJ1-5, with D unresolved. The CDR3 is made up of 17 amino acids. The germline V gene has CDR1 SNHLY and CDR2 FYNNEI. The V gene lost 2 bases and the J gene lost 0 bases, with 14 bases spanning the gap. The CDR3 spells CASSERPLLYSNQPQHF. The DNA of the CDR3 is TGTGCCAGCAGTGAACGTCCACTCCTGTATAGCAATCAGCCCCAGCATTTT.

The chain is built from TRBV27 and TRBJ1-5, with 10 positions matching TRBD1. The CDR3 extends over 15 amino acids. The junction had 3 bases not matched to a gene; V was cut back by 5 bases and J by 2 bases. Per germline, CDR1 MNHEY and CDR2 SMNVEV (reference sequence). The CDR3 reads CASSGGTGGNQPQHF. Written as DNA, the CDR3 is TGTGCCAGCAGTGGCGGGACAGGGGGCAATCAGCCCCAGCATTTT.

The chain is built from TRBV10-3 and TRBJ1-2, with D tentatively TRBD1 (6 bases). Trimming removed 4 bases from V and 4 bases from J, with 13 bases in between. The CDR3 sequence is 14 residues long. In germline, CDR1 is ENHRY, CDR2 SYGVKD. CDR3 loop: CAISAGGGSYGYTF. The CDR3 DNA reads as TGTGCCATCAGTGCTGGCGGGGGCAGCTATGGCTACACCTTC.

The chain carries TRBV18 and TRBJ2-1, with TRBD2 matching over 15 bases. Looked up from germline, CDR1 is KGHSH and CDR2 is LQKENI. J gave up 4 bases and V 4 bases, and 5 bases lay outside the gene matches. CDR3 length equals 17 residues. CDR3: CASSHPGLAGGYNEQFF. In nucleotides, the CDR3 is TGTGCCAGCTCACACCCGGGACTAGCGGGGGGTTACAATGAGCAGTTCTTC. The full variable domain, rest sourced from reference TRBV18 and TRBJ2-1, is NAGVMQNPRHLVRRRGQEARLRCSPMKGHSHVYWYRQLPEEGLKFMVYLQKENIIDESGMPKERFSAEFPKEGPSILRIQQVVRGDSAAYFCASSHPGLAGGYNEQFFGPGTRLTVL.

The chain is built from TRBV15 and TRBJ2-2; unclear D gene. The CDR3 is 13 residues long. Germline lookup yields CDR1 LNHNV and CDR2 YYDKDF (reference sequence). V was pared by 5 bases and J by 5 bases, with 9 bases between. The DNA for the CDR3 is TGTGCCACCAGCGGTAGCAGGACCGGGGAGCTGTTTTTT. Its translation: CATSGSRTGELFF.

The chain uses TRBV4-3 and TRBJ2-2, with D possibly matching TRBD2 (6 bases). Germline V gene data show CDR1 as LGHNA and CDR2 as YSLEER. The CDR3 totals 17 residues. With 0 bases removed from V and 4 bases from J, the gap between germline ends came to 15 bases. The CDR3 region has the DNA TGCGCCAGCAGCCAAGAGAGCACTGGGACTCTCACCGGGGAGCTGTTTTTT. Protein sequence: CASSQESTGTLTGELFF.

The gene calls are TRBV18 and TRBJ1-2; 9 bases align to TRBD1. Germline V gene sequence: CDR1 KGHSH, CDR2 LQKENI. V was pared by 3 bases and J by 7 bases, with 15 bases of the junction left unmatched. This CDR3 contains 17 residues. The CDR3: CASSPGSPGQGPLGYTF. The CDR3 nucleotides are TGTGCCAGCTCACCTGGATCGCCGGGACAGGGTCCCCTTGGCTACACCTTC. Drawing the rest from reference TRBV18 and TRBJ1-2, the complete variable domain is NAGVMQNPRHLVRRRGQEARLRCSPMKGHSHVYWYRQLPEEGLKFMVYLQKENIIDESGMPKERFSAEFPKEGPSILRIQQVVRGDSAAYFCASSPGSPGQGPLGYTFGSGTRLTVV.

This sequence joins TRBV27 and TRBJ2-3, with 10 bases identical to TRBD2. With V trimmed by 5 bases and J by 3 bases, 5 bases remained unmatched. From germline, CDR1 is MNHEY and CDR2 SMNVEV (reference sequence). The CDR3 runs to 15 residues. This CDR3 reads CASSLLLAGTDTQYF. CDR3 nucleotides: TGTGCCAGCAGTCTATTACTAGCGGGGACAGATACGCAGTATTTT.

This chain connects TRBV2 to TRBJ1-3; D possibly corresponds to TRBD1 (5 bases). CDR3 size: 15 residues. V was trimmed by 1 base and J by 0 bases, leaving 7 bases between them. Germline loops: CDR1 SNHLY, CDR2 FYNNEI. The CDR3 loop reads CASSEDRNSGNTIYF. The CDR3 coding sequence is TGTGCCAGCAGTGAAGACAGGAACTCTGGAAACACCATATATTTT.

The chain joins TRBV6-5 to TRBJ2-7, with D tentatively TRBD1 (6 bases). Per the germline V gene, CDR1 is MNHEY and CDR2 is SVGAGI. The CDR3 totals 15 residues. Trimming removed 6 bases at V and 6 bases at J, with 21 bases between. Written as DNA, the CDR3 is TGTGCCAGCAGCCTAGTAAGCAGGGGTTTAGGCGAGCAGTACTTC. This encodes CASSLVSRGLGEQYF.

This chain links TRBV29-1 with TRBJ2-5; a weak D match, TRBD1 (6 bases). There are 12 residues in the CDR3. Trimming removed 2 bases from V and 5 bases from J, with 9 bases in between. Germline CDR1 reads SQVTM; CDR2 reads ANQGSEA. CDR3 in amino acids: CSVEWGHETQYF. The CDR3 DNA reads as TGCAGCGTTGAATGGGGGCACGAGACCCAGTACTTC.

The CDR3: CASSDTQNEKLFF. The CDR3, as DNA: TGTGCCAGCAGTGACACTCAAAATGAAAAACTGTTTTTT. The gene calls are TRBV2 and TRBJ1-4; D gene unclear. CDR1 and CDR2 from the germline V gene are SNHLY and FYNNEI. This CDR3 comprises 13 residues. V lost 3 bases, J lost 5 bases, and 7 bases lay in between. Full variable domain (rest looked up from reference TRBV2 and TRBJ1-4): EPEVTQTPSHQVTQMGQEVILRCVPISNHLYFYWYRQILGQKVEFLVSFYNNEISEKSEIFDDQFSVERPDGSNFTLKIRSTKLEDSAMYFCASSDTQNEKLFFGSGTQLSVL.